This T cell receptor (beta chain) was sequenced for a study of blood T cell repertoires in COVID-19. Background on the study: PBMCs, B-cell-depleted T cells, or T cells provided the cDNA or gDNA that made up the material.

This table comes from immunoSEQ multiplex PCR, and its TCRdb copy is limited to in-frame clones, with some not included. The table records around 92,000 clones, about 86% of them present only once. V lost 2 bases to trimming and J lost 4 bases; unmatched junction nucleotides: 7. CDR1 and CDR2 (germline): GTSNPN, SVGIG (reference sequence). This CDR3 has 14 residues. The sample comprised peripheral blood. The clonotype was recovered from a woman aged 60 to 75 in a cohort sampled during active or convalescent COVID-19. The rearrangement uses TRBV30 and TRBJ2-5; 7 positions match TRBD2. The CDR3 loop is CAWSLAGHIETQYF. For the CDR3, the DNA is TGTGCCTGGAGTTTAGCGGGTCATATAGAGACCCAGTACTTC. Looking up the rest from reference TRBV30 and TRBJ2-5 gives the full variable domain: SQTIHQWPATLVQPVGSPLSLECTVEGTSNPNLYWYRQAAGRGLQLLFYSVGIGQISSEVPQNLSASRPQDRQFILSSKKLLLSDSGFYLCAWSLAGHIETQYFGPGTRLLVL.